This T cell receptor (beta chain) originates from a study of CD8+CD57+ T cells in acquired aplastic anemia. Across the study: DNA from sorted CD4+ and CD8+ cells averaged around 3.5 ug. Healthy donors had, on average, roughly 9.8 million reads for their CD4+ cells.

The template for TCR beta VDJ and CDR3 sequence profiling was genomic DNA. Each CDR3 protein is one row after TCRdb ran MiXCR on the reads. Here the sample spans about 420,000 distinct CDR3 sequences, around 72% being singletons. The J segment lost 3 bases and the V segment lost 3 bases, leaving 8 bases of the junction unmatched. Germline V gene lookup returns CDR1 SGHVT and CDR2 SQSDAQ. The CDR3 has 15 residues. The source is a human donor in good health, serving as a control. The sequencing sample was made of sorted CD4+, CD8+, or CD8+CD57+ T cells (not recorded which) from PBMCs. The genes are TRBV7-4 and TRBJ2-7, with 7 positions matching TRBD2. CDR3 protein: CASSLGGANYYEQYF. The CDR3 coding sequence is TGTGCCAGCAGCTTGGGAGGGGCGAATTACTACGAGCAGTACTTC.